Reported below is one T cell receptor (beta chain). This table comes from immunoSEQ multiplex PCR, and its TCRdb copy is limited to in-frame clones, with some not included. Among over a million clones listed, around 78% were seen once. This specimen belongs to a study of shared clonotypes between healthy human individuals. Between the trimmed V and J ends, which lost 6 bases and 2 bases, there was a span of 10 bases. Germline V gene sequence: CDR1 SNHLY, CDR2 FYNNEI. There are 13 residues in the CDR3. The receptor was isolated from a man in his late teens or twenties in good health. Some clones in this sample may be carry-over from other donors' samples. The sequenced material came from memory CD4+ T cells from PBMCs. Subset described: CD45RA-negative fraction. The chain uses TRBV2 and TRBJ1-1; possibly TRBD1 for D (6 bases). Here the CDR3 DNA reads TGTGCCAGCAGCACCGGGACAAACACTGAAGCTTTCTTT. It translates to CASSTGTNTEAFF.